Below are 24 T cell receptor beta chains sequenced from a single sample in a study of T cells after yellow fever vaccination. TCRdb re-called the 5' RACE reads with MiXCR, one entry per CDR3 protein. The table records tens of thousands of distinct CDR3 sequences, 6% to 7.5% of them present only once. The specimen comprised CD8+ T cells sorted from PBMCs, sampled 15 days after the yellow fever booster vaccination. The receptors come from a man aged 25 to 40 who received the YFV17D yellow fever vaccine.

There are many counts of this clonotype. The chain carries TRBV29-1 and TRBJ2-5; D gene unclear. Germline V gene data show CDR1 as SQVTM and CDR2 as ANQGSEA. With 8 bases removed from V and 1 base from J, the gap between germline ends came to 14 bases. The CDR3 contains 13 residues. The CDR3 DNA reads TGCAGCTCCTGGGCTCAAACCCAAGAGACCCAGTACTTC. It codes for CSSWAQTQETQYF.

At least ten counts were recorded for this clonotype. The chain employs TRBV6-1 and TRBJ2-1; tentatively, D is TRBD1 (6 bases). The length of the CDR3 is 16 residues. V lost 2 bases, J lost 1 base, and 12 bases lay in between. Germline V gives CDR1 MNHNS, CDR2 SASEGT. The CDR3 loop reads CASSEQGHWSYNEQFF. The DNA for the CDR3 is TGTGCCAGCAGTGAACAGGGGCATTGGTCCTACAATGAGCAGTTCTTC.

This clonotype appeared many times. The chain combines TRBV29-1 with TRBJ2-2; D remains unclear. Trimming shortened V by 4 bases and J by 7 bases, and 4 bases separated the two germline ends. CDR3 length equals 10 residues. Germline V CDR1 and CDR2: SQVTM, ANQGSEA. CDR3 sequence reads: CSVGDGELFF. CDR3 bases: TGCAGCGTTGGGGACGGGGAGCTGTTTTTT.

The table lists this clonotype with many counts. The genes are TRBV2 and TRBJ2-2, with D possibly TRBD2 on 6 matching bases. Germline values: CDR1 SNHLY, CDR2 FYNNEI. The V gene lost 4 bases and the J gene lost 4 bases, with 13 bases spanning the gap. The CDR3 spans 15 residues. The CDR3 protein is CASSGKEGATGELFF. The CDR3 bases are TGTGCCAGCAGTGGGAAGGAGGGTGCCACCGGGGAGCTGTTTTTT.

The V and J genes are TRBV7-2 and TRBJ2-4; tentatively, D is TRBD2 (5 bases). Germline V gene data show CDR1 as SGHTA and CDR2 as FQGNSA. This CDR3 region has 14 residues. The ends were cut back, 5 bases at V and 5 bases at J, with 13 bases in the middle. In DNA form, the CDR3 reads TGTGCCAGCAGCCCCCAGAGGGCCGAAAACATTCAGTACTTC. Protein: CASSPQRAENIQYF. Together with reference TRBV7-2 and TRBJ2-4, the CDR3 gives the full variable domain: GAGVSQSPSNKVTEKGKDVELRCDPISGHTALYWYRQSLGQGLEFLIYFQGNSAPDKSGLPSDRFSAERTGGSVSTLTIQRTQQEDSAVYLCASSPQRAENIQYFGAGTRLSVL.

This clonotype was detected ten times or more. CDR3 DNA: TGTGCCAGCAGCCAAGACGAACCAAGGAGCTCCTACAATGAGCAGTTCTTC. Amino acids: CASSQDEPRSSYNEQFF. This rearrangement joins TRBV3-1 to TRBJ2-1; no firm D call. This CDR3 has 17 amino acids. V gave up 0 bases and J gave up 0 bases, with 12 bases separating them. Germline values: CDR1 LGHDT, CDR2 YNNKEL (reference sequence).

This clonotype was seen a handful of times. CDR3 in DNA: TGCAGTGCTAGAGAGGGCCCAGCCTCCTACGAGCAGTACTTC. This translates into CSAREGPASYEQYF. V usage is TRBV20-1 and J usage is TRBJ2-7; the D is unclear. Germline values: CDR1 DFQATT, CDR2 SNEGSKA (reference sequence). CDR3 size: 14 residues. V was clipped by 0 bases and J by 0 bases, with 9 bases between them.

This clonotype was observed at least ten times. The V call is TRBV6-5, the J call TRBJ1-2, with 10 bases aligning to TRBD1. CDR1 is MNHEY and CDR2 is SVGAGI in the germline V gene. V trimming: 2 bases; J trimming: 2 bases; junction bases outside the gene matches: 2. The CDR3 loop spans 15 amino acids. CDR3 nucleotide sequence: TGTGCCAGCAGTTACGGACAGGGGGAGAACTATGGCTACACCTTC. Encoded protein: CASSYGQGENYGYTF.

This clonotype was detected many times. The V gene is TRBV29-1, the J gene TRBJ1-2; D is undetermined. Germline lookup yields CDR1 SQVTM and CDR2 ANQGSEA. Trimming took off 6 bases at V and 4 bases at J, with 12 bases between the two ends. The CDR3 is 12 amino acids. The CDR3 DNA reads TGCAGCGTGAAGGTCCCACCCTATGGCTACACCTTC. Translation gives CSVKVPPYGYTF.

This clonotype was observed many times. The gene calls are TRBV6-5 and TRBJ2-7; D is uncertain. The V and J ends lost 3 bases and 2 bases respectively, with 8 bases between them. This CDR3 spans 13 amino acids. Germline V gene data show CDR1 as MNHEY and CDR2 as SVGAGI. CDR3 sequence (DNA): TGTGCCAGCAGTTATGGGCAACCCTACGAGCAGTACTTC. Encoded protein: CASSYGQPYEQYF.

This clonotype has ten or more counts. The chain employs TRBV27 and TRBJ2-7, with D possibly matching TRBD2 (6 bases). Trimming took 1 base from V and 0 from J, leaving 13 bases between them. This CDR3 region has 16 residues. Germline CDR1 is MNHEY and CDR2 is SMNVEV (reference sequence). CDR3: CASSLFGGFSSYEQYF. CDR3 coding DNA: TGTGCCAGCAGTTTATTCGGGGGTTTTAGCTCCTACGAGCAGTACTTC.

This clonotype is deemed medium-sized. The rearrangement links TRBV10-3 to TRBJ2-7; possibly TRBD2 for D (5 bases). V lost 5 bases, J lost 3 bases, and 14 bases lay in between. CDR1 and CDR2 (germline): ENHRY, SYGVKD. The CDR3 is 14 residues long. As DNA, the CDR3 is TGTGCCATCAGTTACACCGACGGGGACTACGAGCAGTACTTC. This encodes CAISYTDGDYEQYF.

This clonotype was counted at least ten times. The V call is TRBV5-1, the J call TRBJ2-3; TRBD2 matches at 8 bases. This CDR3 contains 17 residues. Per the germline V gene, CDR1 is SGHRS and CDR2 is YFSETQ. The V segment lost 2 bases and the J segment 2 bases; nucleotides outside the gene matches: 10. CDR3: CASSFLGLVSITDTQYF. The CDR3 nucleotides read TGCGCCAGCAGCTTCCTGGGACTAGTTTCGATCACAGATACGCAGTATTTT.

This rearrangement joins TRBV6-5 to TRBJ2-5; 8 bases are a match to TRBD1. Germline-derived CDR1 and CDR2 are MNHEY and SVGAGI. Germline trimming cut 4 bases from V and 3 bases from J; bases unmatched to any gene: 7. The CDR3 is 15 amino acids. The CDR3 bases are TGTGCCAGCAGTTCTCAAAGGACAGGGAAAGAGACCCAGTACTTC. It yields the protein CASSSQRTGKETQYF.

This clonotype was observed at least ten times. The rearrangement uses TRBV12-3 or TRBV12-4 and TRBJ1-4, with 8 bases matching TRBD1. Trimming took 5 bases from V and 10 from J; bases not matched to a gene: 3. The CDR3 totals 12 residues. The CDR3 coding sequence is TGTGCCAGCAGTCCGACAGGGGCAAAACTGTTTTTT. Its protein is CASSPTGAKLFF.

This clonotype was recorded at least ten times. The V and J genes are TRBV7-9 and TRBJ2-1, with 13 bases identical to TRBD2. V trimming: 5 bases; J trimming: 5 bases; junction bases outside the gene matches: 3. The germline gives CDR1 SEHNR, CDR2 FQNEAQ (reference sequence). The CDR3 is 15 amino acids. CDR3 residues: CASSRGLAGDNEQFF. The CDR3 coding sequence is TGTGCCAGCAGCCGCGGACTAGCGGGAGACAATGAGCAGTTCTTC. The full variable domain, in which reference TRBV7-9 and TRBJ2-1 provide the parts outside the CDR3, is DTGVSQNPRHKITKRGQNVTFRCDPISEHNRLYWYRQTLGQGPEFLTYFQNEAQLEKSRLLSDRFSAERPKGSFSTLEIQRTEQGDSAMYLCASSRGLAGDNEQFFGPGTRLTVL.

The sample holds many counts of this clonotype. The rearrangement joins TRBV20-1 to TRBJ1-2; weak D call: TRBD1 (5 bases). V was trimmed by 3 bases and J by 2 bases, leaving 28 bases between them. From germline, CDR1 is DFQATT and CDR2 SNEGSKA (reference sequence). CDR3 length: 19 residues. CDR3: CSASSPEGFDSILNYGYTF. DNA for the CDR3: TGCAGTGCTAGCTCGCCCGAAGGATTTGACAGCATCCTAAACTATGGCTACACCTTC.

This clonotype showed up just a few times. This chain joins TRBV5-5 and TRBJ1-1, with 8 bases matching TRBD1. From germline, CDR1 is SGHKS and CDR2 YYEKEE (reference sequence). The CDR3 runs 18 residues. Germline trimming cut 0 bases from V and 4 bases from J; bases unmatched to any gene: 14. DNA of the CDR3: TGTGCCAGCAGCTTGGTATCAGCGGTGCAGGGGGCTAGCACTGAAGCTTTCTTT. Amino acids: CASSLVSAVQGASTEAFF.

Many counts were recorded for this clonotype. The chain combines TRBV27 with TRBJ2-7, with 7 bases lining up with TRBD1. Germline V lookup: CDR1 MNHEY, CDR2 SMNVEV (reference sequence). This CDR3 region has 16 residues. Trimming at V came to 4 bases and at J to 3 bases, leaving 12 bases not matched to a gene. CDR3 nucleotides: TGTGCCAGCAGTTCTCTCGGGCAGGGGGTATACTACGAGCAGTACTTC. Translated, it gives CASSSLGQGVYYEQYF.

This clonotype showed up many times. The chain recombines TRBV30 with TRBJ2-7; 7 positions match TRBD1. V was clipped by 4 bases and J by 2 bases; unmatched bases: 2. The CDR3 length is 12 residues. The germline gives CDR1 GTSNPN, CDR2 SVGIG (reference sequence). The DNA of the CDR3 is TGTGCCTGGAACGGACAGGCCTACGAGCAGTACTTC. This gives the protein CAWNGQAYEQYF. Looking up the rest from reference TRBV30 and TRBJ2-7 gives the full variable domain: SQTIHQWPATLVQPVGSPLSLECTVEGTSNPNLYWYRQAAGRGLQLLFYSVGIGQISSEVPQNLSASRPQDRQFILSSKKLLLSDSGFYLCAWNGQAYEQYFGPGTRLTVT.

This clonotype was detected many times. The rearrangement joins TRBV21-1 to TRBJ2-7; the D call in the table, TRBD1, was not verified against the DNA. TRBV21-1 is a recognized pseudogene. CDR3 length: 14 amino acids. In DNA form, the CDR3 reads TGTGCCAGCACCCGGACACGGTTAACCTACGAGCAGTACTTC. It specifies CASTRTRLTYEQYF.

This chain joins TRBV23-1 and TRBJ2-1, with D possibly TRBD2 on 6 matching bases. TRBV23-1 is an open reading frame whose function is uncertain. The CDR3 runs to 15 residues. The DNA of the CDR3 is TGCGCAGCAGTCGCAACGGAGGGAGAGGATGGTGAGCAGTTCTTC. This translates into CAAVATEGEDGEQFF.

This clonotype was observed many times. The chain has TRBV24-1 and TRBJ2-5, with 7 bases lining up with TRBD1. The germline gives CDR1 KGHDR, CDR2 SFDVKD. V shed 2 bases, J shed 4 bases, and the junction held 3 bases outside the gene matches. The CDR3 spans 14 residues. CDR3 protein: CATSDSSGGETQYF. CDR3 coding DNA: TGTGCCACCAGTGATTCCTCAGGGGGAGAGACCCAGTACTTC.

Ten or more counts support this clonotype. The J gene is TRBJ1-1, the V gene TRBV7-9, with D unresolved. The germline CDR1 and CDR2 sequences are SEHNR and FQNEAQ (reference sequence). The CDR3 loop spans 12 amino acids. The ends were cut back, 1 base at V and 7 bases at J, with 7 bases in the middle. DNA of the CDR3: TGTGCCAGCAGCTTAGGGGGATATGAAGCTTTCTTT. Translating it yields CASSLGGYEAFF.